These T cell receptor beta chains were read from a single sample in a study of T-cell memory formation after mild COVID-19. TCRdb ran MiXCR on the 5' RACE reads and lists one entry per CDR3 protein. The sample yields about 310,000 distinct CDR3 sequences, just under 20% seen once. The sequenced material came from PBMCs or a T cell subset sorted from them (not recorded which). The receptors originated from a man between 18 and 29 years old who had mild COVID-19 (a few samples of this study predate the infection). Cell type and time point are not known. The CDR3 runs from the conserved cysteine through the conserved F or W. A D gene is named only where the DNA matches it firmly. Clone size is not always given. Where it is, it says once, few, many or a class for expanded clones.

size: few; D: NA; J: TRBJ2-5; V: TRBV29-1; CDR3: CSVGGTHLETQYF; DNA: TGCAGCGTGGGGGGGACACATTTAGAGACCCAGTACTTC
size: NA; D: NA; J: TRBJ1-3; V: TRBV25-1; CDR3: CASSRWRDAGNTIYF; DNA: TGTGCCAGCAGTCGTTGGAGGGACGCCGGAAACACCATATATTTT
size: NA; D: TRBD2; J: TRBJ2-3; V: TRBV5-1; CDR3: CASSLERGGLDTQYF; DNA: TGCGCCAGCAGCTTGGAGCGGGGGGGCTTAGATACGCAGTATTTT
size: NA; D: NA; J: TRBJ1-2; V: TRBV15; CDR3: CATSMRENYGYTF; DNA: TGTGCCACCAGTATGCGAGAGAACTATGGCTACACCTTC
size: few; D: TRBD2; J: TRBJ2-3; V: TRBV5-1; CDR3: CASSLVVGGVKDTQYF; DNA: TGCGCCAGCAGCTTGGTCGTCGGGGGGGTGAAAGATACGCAGTATTTT
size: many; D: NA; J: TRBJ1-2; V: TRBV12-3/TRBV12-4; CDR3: CASSLMRVYGYTF; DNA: TGTGCCAGCAGTTTAATGAGGGTCTATGGCTACACCTTC
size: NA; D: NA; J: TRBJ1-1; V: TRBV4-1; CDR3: CASSSREVDEAFF; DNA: TGCGCCAGCAGTAGTAGGGAAGTTGATGAAGCTTTCTTT
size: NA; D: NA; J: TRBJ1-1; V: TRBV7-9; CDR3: CASSYGQSPMNTEAFF; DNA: TGTGCCAGCAGCTATGGACAGAGCCCTATGAACACTGAAGCTTTCTTT
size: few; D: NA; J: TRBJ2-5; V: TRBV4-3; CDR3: CASSQEAQLETQYF; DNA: TGCGCCAGCAGCCAGGAAGCTCAACTGGAGACCCAGTACTTC
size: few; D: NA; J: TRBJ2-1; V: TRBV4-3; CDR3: CASSQVARGGKQFF; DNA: TGCGCCAGCAGCCAAGTGGCTAGGGGTGGGAAGCAGTTCTTC
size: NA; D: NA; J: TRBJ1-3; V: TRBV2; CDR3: CASSVAAGNTIYF; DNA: TGTGCGAGCAGTGTGGCAGCTGGAAACACCATATATTTT
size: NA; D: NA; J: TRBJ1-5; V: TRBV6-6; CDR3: CASSYSENSNQPQHF; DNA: TGTGCCAGCAGTTACTCGGAGAATAGCAATCAGCCCCAGCATTTT
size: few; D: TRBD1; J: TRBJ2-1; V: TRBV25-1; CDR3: CASSPGTVPYNEQFF; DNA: TGTGCCAGTAGCCCCGGGACAGTCCCCTACAATGAGCAGTTCTTC
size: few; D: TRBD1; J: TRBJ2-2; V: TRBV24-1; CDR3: CATSGGQGAPVTGELFF; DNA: TGTGCCACCAGTGGAGGACAGGGGGCGCCGGTCACCGGGGAGCTGTTTTTT
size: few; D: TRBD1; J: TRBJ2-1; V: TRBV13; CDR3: CASSQGQINEQFF; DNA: TGTGCCAGCAGCCAGGGACAGATCAATGAGCAGTTCTTC
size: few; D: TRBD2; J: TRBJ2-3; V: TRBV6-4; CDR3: CASRPTSGGRDTQYF; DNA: TGTGCCAGCAGGCCAACTAGCGGGGGTAGAGATACGCAGTATTTT
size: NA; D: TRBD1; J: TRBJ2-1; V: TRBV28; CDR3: CASAHRDRPYNEQFF; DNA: TGTGCCAGCGCACACCGGGACAGGCCCTACAATGAGCAGTTCTTC
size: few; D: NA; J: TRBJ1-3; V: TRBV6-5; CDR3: CASSLSPASGNTIYF; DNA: TGTGCCAGCAGTCTATCACCAGCCTCTGGAAACACCATATATTTT
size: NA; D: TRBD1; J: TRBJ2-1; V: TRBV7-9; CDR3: CASSATLDRVDTAYNEQFF; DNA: TGTGCCAGCAGCGCTACCCTGGACAGGGTTGATACGGCCTACAATGAGCAGTTCTTC
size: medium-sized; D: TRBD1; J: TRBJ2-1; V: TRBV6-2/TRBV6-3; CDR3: CASSPLRDRVDNEQFF; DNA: TGTGCCAGCAGTCCCCTCCGGGACAGGGTGGACAATGAGCAGTTCTTC
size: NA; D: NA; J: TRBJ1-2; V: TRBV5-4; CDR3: CASSIDRNYGYTF; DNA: TGTGCCAGCAGCATTGACAGGAACTATGGCTACACCTTC
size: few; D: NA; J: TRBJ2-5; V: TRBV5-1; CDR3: CASSFLSQETQYF; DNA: TGCGCCAGCAGCTTTCTCTCCCAAGAGACCCAGTACTTC
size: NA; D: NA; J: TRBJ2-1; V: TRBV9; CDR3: CASSARDDPYNEQFF; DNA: TGTGCCAGCAGCGCCCGGGACGATCCTTACAATGAGCAGTTCTTC
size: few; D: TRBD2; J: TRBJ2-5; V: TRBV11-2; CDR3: CASRLASQETQYF; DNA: TGTGCCAGCAGACTAGCGTCCCAAGAGACCCAGTACTTC
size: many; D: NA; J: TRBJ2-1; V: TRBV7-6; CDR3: CASSLYWGDDEQFF; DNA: TGTGCCAGCAGCTTATACTGGGGTGACGATGAGCAGTTCTTC
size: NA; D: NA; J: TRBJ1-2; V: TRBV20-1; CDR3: CSAWRGSGGYTF; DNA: TGCAGTGCTTGGCGGGGCTCGGGAGGCTACACCTTC
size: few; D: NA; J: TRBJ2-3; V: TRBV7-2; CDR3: CASGLTVDTQYF; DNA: TGTGCCAGCGGCTTGACGGTGGATACGCAGTATTTT
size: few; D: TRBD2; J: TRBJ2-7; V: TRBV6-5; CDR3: CASSPRGGHEQYF; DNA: TGTGCCAGCAGTCCCCGGGGGGGCCACGAGCAGTACTTC
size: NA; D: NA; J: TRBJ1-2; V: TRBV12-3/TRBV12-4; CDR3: CASSSEGANYGYTF; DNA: TGTGCCAGCAGTTCGGAGGGGGCTAACTATGGCTACACCTTC
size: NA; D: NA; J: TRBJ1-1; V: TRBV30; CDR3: CASGRTEAFF; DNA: TGTGCCTCCGGGCGGACTGAAGCTTTCTTT
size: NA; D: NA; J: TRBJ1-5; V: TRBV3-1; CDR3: CASSQDGYNQPQHF; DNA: TGTGCCAGCAGCCAAGACGGGTACAATCAGCCCCAGCATTTT
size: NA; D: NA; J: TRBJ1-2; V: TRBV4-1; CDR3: CASSQRGGGANYGYTF; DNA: TGCGCCAGCAGCCAGAGGGGAGGGGGAGCTAACTATGGCTACACCTTC
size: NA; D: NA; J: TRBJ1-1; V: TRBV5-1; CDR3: CASSMIRNTEAFF; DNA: TGCGCCAGCAGCATGATCAGGAACACTGAAGCTTTCTTT
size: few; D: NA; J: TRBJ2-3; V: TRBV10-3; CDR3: CAIRRAIITDTQYF; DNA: TGTGCCATCAGACGGGCCATTATCACAGATACGCAGTATTTT
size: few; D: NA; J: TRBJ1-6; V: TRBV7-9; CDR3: CASSDRRGASPLHF; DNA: TGTGCCAGCAGCGACAGGAGGGGTGCTTCACCCCTCCACTTT
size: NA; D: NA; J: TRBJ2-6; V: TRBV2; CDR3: CASSHRDGGANVLTF; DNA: TGTGCCAGCAGCCACAGGGACGGAGGGGCCAACGTCCTGACTTTC